Reported below is one T cell receptor (beta chain). Its specific antigen is unknown. Per-nucleotide qualities are absent, and no much larger clonotype sits a single base away. This sample is drawn from a study of shared clonotypes between healthy human individuals (dated by TCRdb to 2019 to 2021). Background for the entire study: The cohort comprised two women and three men aged 18 to 49 years. Each donor's leukapheresis produced roughly between about 0.85 and 10 billion PBMCs. For each donor, three plates each were used for CD4 naive and CD4 memory, two plates were used for CD8 naive, and one plate was used for CD8 memory. The study deeply sequenced blood TCR repertoires of about five healthy adults to estimate repertoire size and the extent of clonotype sharing between individuals. Libraries were prepared and TCR repertoires were sequenced by different laboratories using diverse techniques, in order to increase sequencing depth and limit assay-specific biases. Here is what the overall study found, with its caveats: Naive subsets generally had larger estimated clonotype richness than memory subsets. The small number of donors limited the genetic and exposure-history diversity represented. Across a few donors, roughly 5.4% of naive CD4, 3% to 4% of naive CD8, 2% to 2.5% of memory CD4, and about 0.4% of memory CD8 clonotypes were shared. Sampling was limited to blood, and TCR repertoires in tissue likely differ from TCR repertoires in blood. Based on pairwise subsampling, the degree of clonotype sharing among donors was expected to be affected by sequencing depth. Clonotypes shared by all four sorted-subset donors showed higher generation probabilities than non-shared clonotypes. Even with the large sequencing depth, rarefaction of the sorted-subset datasets indicated that sequencing was incomplete.

Donors were healthy HIV-negative adults with no recently reported acute infections or vaccinations. Only Caucasian adults living in Nashville, Tennessee, USA were represented among the donors. CD4+ T cells were enriched by magnetic negative selection; naive cells were then positively selected on CD45RA, and the negative fraction formed the memory subset. Blood was obtained by leukapheresis, after which PBMCs were separated by Ficoll-Histopaque density gradient centrifugation and cryopreserved in liquid nitrogen vapor phase. Analytical flow cytometry was used to check the purity and quantity of every magnetically sorted T cell population. Genomic DNA was isolated from every sorted fraction and measured by UV absorbance on a Nanodrop 2000c. Using the deep immunoSEQ assay, TCR CDR3 regions were amplified from genomic DNA by multiplex PCR. Extracted genomic DNA from each cell subset was spread evenly across all wells of several immunoSEQ 96-well plates, with each plate serving as a replicate. For sorted subsets, approximately 200 ng of genomic DNA, equivalent to 25,000 to 35,000 T cell genomes, went into each replicate PCR. Purified libraries were quantified with a Qubit 3.0 fluorometer, sized on a Bioanalyzer 2100, and re-quantified with the KAPA Library Quantification kit. A separate single-read 150-cycle Illumina NextSeq 550 flow cell was used to sequence each immunoSEQ 96-well plate. The authors' pipeline ran thus. Because the immunoSEQ output held only junctional sequences and lacked quality scores, the filtering could not match the filtering applied to full-length reads. To assign V/J genes and CDR3, sequences were annotated against IMGT germline references using PyIR, a Python wrapper for IgBLAST v1.9. Reads were removed for weak V/J assignments (E-value above 1e-6), missing CDR3, stop codons, out-of-frame junctions, or ambiguous translated residues. V3J clonotypes were defined by identical inferred V gene, J gene, and CDR3 amino acid sequence. To compute the percentage overlap between repertoires, the number of shared unique clonotypes was divided by the size of the smaller repertoire. Repertoire richness was assessed with RTK rarefaction, the Chao1 estimator, and Recon v2.1 estimates of unobserved clonotypes. Generation probabilities were computed with OLGA for all TCRbeta clonotypes obtained by the gDNA method from a few donors. This is the immuneACCESS table as TCRdb keeps it, with only in-frame sequences that have V and J called. A part of the clones is gone; compared with another copy, unresolved V genes explain less than half, and the rest is unexplained. The DNA was the basis for D and trimming; V, J and clone size are from that table. This sample gives under 2.5 million clones in total; 85% to 95% of them show up just once. In total, the top ten clones hold more than 0.35% of the sample.

The CDR3 measures 14 amino acids from cysteine to phenylalanine. Only the CDR3 DNA is retained, 42 bases long and in frame from the first base. The germline V gene (reference sequence) sets CDR1 to SGHNT and CDR2 to YYREEE. The trim is 4 bases for V and 6 bases for J, with a gap of 16 bases between the germline ends. Recombination linked TRBV5-4 to TRBJ1-2, with TRBD1 tentatively as D gene (6 bases match). The sequenced sample was naive CD4+ T cells from PBMCs. The intended sense of this specimen's cell subset or site label: CD45RA+ positively selected. The sequence was obtained from a man aged 18 to 30 in good health. Some clones in this sample may be carry-over from other donors' samples. The DNA is as follows: TGTGCCAGCAGCCCCGAGAGAGGGGGGCATGGCTACACCTTC. The translation is CASSPERGGHGYTF.